One sample yielded the 30 T cell receptor beta chains listed below, sequenced in a study of T cells in Graves' hyperthyroidism and ophthalmopathy. TCR beta CDR3 regions were amplified from RNA transcripts. A first-round RT-PCR of the TCR CDR3 used the HTBI primer set. TCRdb reprocessed the multiplex PCR reads with MiXCR, giving one entry per CDR3 protein. This sample has approximately 100,000 distinct CDR3 sequences, with over 45% found just once. Sequencing used blood. Receptors originate from a man aged 35-49 years with Graves' hyperthyroidism.

This clonotype was detected once. The chain is built from TRBV7-2 and TRBJ2-7, with D perhaps TRBD2 (5 bases). Germline CDR1 SGHTA, CDR2 FQGNSA. V lost 6 bases to trimming and J lost 5 bases, with 17 bases between them. The CDR3 totals 14 residues. CDR3 sequence reads: CASSYYGVRHEQYF. The CDR3 DNA is TGTGCCAGCAGTTATTACGGGGTTAGGCACGAGCAGTACTTC.

Ten or more counts support this clonotype. The CDR3 DNA is TGTGCCAGCAGCTTAAACGGGGGCTCACCCCTCCACTTT. Protein: CASSLNGGSPLHF. The chain couples TRBV7-3 to TRBJ1-6, with D tentatively TRBD1 (6 bases). The CDR3 is made up of 13 amino acids. Trimming took off 1 base at V and 10 bases at J, with 8 bases between the two ends. Per the germline V gene, CDR1 is SGHTA and CDR2 is FQGTGA.

The rearrangement links TRBV5-6 to TRBJ2-7; 7 bases are shared with TRBD1. CDR1 SGHDT and CDR2 YYEEEE come from the germline V gene. The CDR3 has 13 amino acids. V shed 3 bases, J shed 5 bases, and the junction held 5 bases outside the gene matches. CDR3 nucleotide sequence: TGTGCCAGCAGCTCCGGGACAGATAACGAGCAGTACTTC. This translates into CASSSGTDNEQYF.

Comment on this clonotype: Mismatch with germline at one junction end may stem from a read error. The J gene is TRBJ2-3, the V gene TRBV19; D possibly corresponds to TRBD2 (5 bases). Per the germline V gene, CDR1 is LNHDA and CDR2 is SQIVND (reference sequence). CDR3 length equals 14 residues. CDR3 sequence: CVTAGLGSTDTQYF. CDR3 coding DNA: TGTGTCACTGCCGGGCTTGGGAGCACGGATACGCAGTATTTT.

There are a few counts of this clonotype. V is TRBV3-1 and J is TRBJ1-1, with D unclear. V lost 4 bases to trimming and J lost 1 base, with 16 bases between them. The V gene's germline CDR1 is LGHDT and CDR2 YNNKEL (reference sequence). The CDR3 is made up of 16 amino acids. The CDR3 sequence is CASSLATAQRNTEAFF. CDR3 bases: TGTGCCAGCAGCCTGGCCACAGCCCAGCGGAACACTGAAGCTTTCTTT.

This clonotype was recorded many times. V and J are TRBV7-2 and TRBJ1-3; D is perhaps TRBD1 (6 bases). The CDR3 runs to 20 residues. In germline, CDR1 is SGHTA, CDR2 FQGNSA. V lost 5 bases, J lost 5 bases, and 31 bases lay in between. The CDR3 spells CASSLSTPSGTTGGRNTIYF. DNA for the CDR3: TGTGCCAGCAGCCTCTCCACCCCCTCCGGGACAACGGGAGGACGAAACACCATATATTTT.

The CDR3 nucleotides read TGCGCCAGCAGCCAAGAAGGGACAGGCGCTTCACCCCTCCACTTT. Translation gives CASSQEGTGASPLHF. The rearrangement links TRBV4-1 to TRBJ1-6; 8 nucleotides match TRBD1. The CDR3 totals 15 residues. The trim removed 0 bases at V and 9 bases at J, leaving 4 bases unmatched. Looked up from germline, CDR1 is MGHRA and CDR2 is YSYEKL.

This clonotype has ten or more counts. The V and J genes are TRBV7-2 and TRBJ2-7, with D uncertain. This CDR3 is built from 13 residues. CDR1 is SGHTA, CDR2 FQGNSA, per germline. Trimming pared 1 base from V and 3 bases from J, leaving 7 bases between. The DNA of the CDR3 is TGTGCCAGCAGCTTAGAACTAAACTACGAGCAGTACTTC. This gives the protein CASSLELNYEQYF. Variable domain in full (rest from reference TRBV7-2 and TRBJ2-7): GAGVSQSPSNKVTEKGKDVELRCDPISGHTALYWYRQSLGQGLEFLIYFQGNSAPDKSGLPSDRFSAERTGGSVSTLTIQRTQQEDSAVYLCASSLELNYEQYFGPGTRLTVT.

In its sample, this clonotype was seen many times. The chain has TRBV20-1 and TRBJ1-5; possibly TRBD1 for D (5 bases). The CDR3 contains 16 residues. Trimming left V 1 base short and J 3 bases short, with 16 bases between. Germline V CDR1 and CDR2: DFQATT, SNEGSKA (reference sequence). Here the CDR3 reads CSARGAAGTSNQPQHF. The CDR3 DNA reads TGCAGTGCTAGAGGGGCAGCTGGGACTTCCAATCAGCCCCAGCATTTT.

This clonotype was seen many times. The chain combines TRBV6-5 with TRBJ2-3; no definite D call. This CDR3 is built from 14 residues. Per the germline V gene, CDR1 is MNHEY and CDR2 is SVGAGI. Between the trimmed V and J ends, which lost 2 bases and 4 bases, there was a span of 10 bases. This CDR3 is CASSYVRQADTQYF. The CDR3 DNA is TGTGCCAGCAGTTACGTTCGTCAGGCAGATACGCAGTATTTT.

This clonotype came up many times. This chain joins TRBV15 and TRBJ2-2; 9 positions agree with TRBD1. V lost 1 base to trimming and J lost 8 bases; unmatched junction nucleotides: 8. The CDR3 length is 16 residues. Germline loops: CDR1 LNHNV, CDR2 YYDKDF (reference sequence). This chain's CDR3 is CATSRGGQGLMGELFF. In DNA, the CDR3 is TGTGCCACCAGCAGAGGGGGACAGGGTTTGATGGGGGAGCTGTTTTTT.

On this clonotype: The CDR3 carries no conserved terminal phenylalanine or tryptophan, so it likely arises from a read error. The chain is built from TRBV7-2 and TRBJ1-1; the D is unclear. The CDR3 runs to 12 residues. Germline V lookup: CDR1 SGHTA, CDR2 FQGNSA. Trimming stripped 11 bases from V and 5 bases from J, with 15 bases between. The CDR3: CAWSVAETEAFL. DNA for the CDR3: TGTGCCTGGAGTGTCGCTGAGACTGAAGCTTTCCTT.

This chain connects TRBV29-1 to TRBJ2-5; 8 bases agree with TRBD2. The CDR3 runs 14 residues. Trimming took 1 base from V and 4 from J; bases not matched to a gene: 5. Germline V gives CDR1 SQVTM, CDR2 ANQGSEA. CDR3 sequence: CSVEGLAGGETQYF. The CDR3 DNA sequence: TGCAGCGTTGAAGGGCTAGCGGGTGGAGAGACCCAGTACTTC.

V is TRBV4-1 and J is TRBJ2-1, with TRBD2 identical over 9 bases. V shed 3 bases, J shed 6 bases, and the junction held 9 bases outside the gene matches. CDR1 is MGHRA, CDR2 YSYEKL, per germline. The CDR3 loop spans 16 amino acids. CDR3 in DNA: TGCGCCAGCAGCCAGGCTGGGGCTAGCGGGATCAATGAGCAGTTCTTC. It encodes CASSQAGASGINEQFF.

The table lists this clonotype with many counts. This chain connects TRBV9 to TRBJ1-5; TRBD1 aligns across 8 bases. The length of the CDR3 is 16 residues. Per germline, CDR1 SGDLS and CDR2 YYNGEE. Trimming cost V 3 bases and J 0 bases; bases outside gene matches: 5. CDR3 sequence (DNA): TGTGCCAGCAGCGCGATCAGGGGGCATAGCAATCAGCCCCAGCATTTT. It yields the protein CASSAIRGHSNQPQHF.

This chain links TRBV10-3 with TRBJ2-1; maybe TRBD1 (6 bases). The CDR3 consists of 16 residues. Trimming took 3 bases from V and 3 from J, leaving 15 bases between them. The V gene's germline CDR1 is ENHRY and CDR2 SYGVKD. The CDR3: CAISDPGTTLYNEQFF. DNA for the CDR3: TGTGCCATCAGTGACCCCGGGACAACCCTCTACAATGAGCAGTTCTTC.

This clonotype has a single count. Relative to the germline gene, one junction end is altered; a read error may explain this. The V gene is TRBV7-3, the J gene TRBJ1-2; D ambiguous. This CDR3 spans 17 amino acids. Looked up from germline, CDR1 is SGHTA and CDR2 is FQGTGA. The CDR3 bases are TGTGCCAGCAGCCTAACTGAGGGTCAGCCCCAGCTATATGGCTACACCTTC. Its translation is CASSLTEGQPQLYGYTF.

V gene TRBV19 combines with J gene TRBJ2-4; the match to TRBD2 covers 16 bases. Germline V gives CDR1 LNHDA, CDR2 SQIVND (reference sequence). The CDR3 has 17 residues. V was clipped by 5 bases and J by 2 bases; unmatched bases: 3. The CDR3: CASSLGLAGGTKNIQYF. The CDR3 bases are TGTGCCAGTAGTCTGGGACTAGCGGGAGGGACCAAAAACATTCAGTACTTC.

The rearrangement joins TRBV7-2 to TRBJ2-1, with 11 bases identical to TRBD2. The J call may be incorrect, as the DNA end agrees better with TRBJ2-3. CDR3 length equals 18 residues. Germline assignment: CDR1 SGHTA and CDR2 FQGNSA. The CDR3, as DNA: TGTGCCAGCAGCTTAGGTCTAGCGGGGGGTGGAACCTACAATGAGCAGTATTTT. Protein: CASSLGLAGGGTYNEQYF.

There are a few counts of this clonotype. The chain joins TRBV19 to TRBJ1-6, with 8 bases lining up with TRBD1. The CDR3 is made up of 15 amino acids. The germline gives CDR1 LNHDA, CDR2 SQIVND (reference sequence). J was trimmed by 7 bases and V by 11 bases; bases with no gene match: 13. In DNA, the CDR3 is TGTGCCTTCGCCGGGACAGGTTGGGCCAATTCACCCCTCCACTTT. It is translated as CAFAGTGWANSPLHF.

This clonotype appeared many times. The genes are TRBV7-9 and TRBJ2-7; D is ambiguous. The CDR3 totals 15 residues. The germline gives CDR1 SEHNR, CDR2 FQNEAQ (reference sequence). The V and J ends lost 7 bases and 0 bases respectively, with 16 bases between them. CDR3 loop: CASKNSRSTSYEQYF. CDR3 coding DNA: TGTGCCAGCAAGAACAGTAGGTCCACCTCCTACGAGCAGTACTTC.

The table lists this clonotype with a few counts. The chain employs TRBV15 and TRBJ2-6, with D possibly matching TRBD1 (5 bases). V lost 0 bases and J lost 4, with 13 bases in between. Germline V gives CDR1 LNHNV, CDR2 YYDKDF (reference sequence). CDR3 length: 17 amino acids. CDR3 sequence: CATSRDKGRTGANVLTF. CDR3 nucleotide sequence: TGTGCCACCAGCAGAGATAAGGGGCGGACAGGGGCCAACGTCCTGACTTTC.

Remarks on this clonotype: The junction differs from germline at one of its ends, possibly a read error. The V and J genes are TRBV7-9 and TRBJ2-5; the D gene could be TRBD1 or TRBD2 (6 bases each). Germline values: CDR1 SEHNR, CDR2 FQNEAQ (reference sequence). The CDR3 totals 14 residues. In DNA, the CDR3 is TGTGCCAGCAGCCCTTTACGGGGGCAAGAGACCCAGTGCTTC. It codes for CASSPLRGQETQCF. The entire variable domain, with the rest obtained from reference TRBV7-9 and TRBJ2-5, is as follows: DTGVSQNPRHKITKRGQNVTFRCDPISEHNRLYWYRQTLGQGPEFLTYFQNEAQLEKSRLLSDRFSAERPKGSFSTLEIQRTEQGDSAMYLCASSPLRGQETQCFGPGTRLLVL.

The chain carries TRBV15 and TRBJ2-5; D assignment may be TRBD1 or TRBD2 (5 bases each). This CDR3 spans 16 amino acids. V lost 1 base, J lost 4 bases, and 16 bases lay in between. Germline loops: CDR1 LNHNV, CDR2 YYDKDF (reference sequence). CDR3 residues: CATSRVPGRGGETQYF. DNA for the CDR3: TGTGCCACCAGCAGAGTACCGGGGCGAGGTGGAGAGACCCAGTACTTC.

This clonotype has ten or more counts. The chain combines TRBV7-9 with TRBJ2-1; TRBD1 aligns across 7 bases. The CDR3 totals 16 residues. The V gene end was trimmed by 2 bases and the J gene end by 2 bases; junction bases not matched to a gene: 6. Germline values: CDR1 SEHNR, CDR2 FQNEAQ (reference sequence). The CDR3: CASSLNGDRAYNEQFF. The DNA of the CDR3 is TGTGCCAGCAGCTTAAACGGAGACAGGGCCTACAATGAGCAGTTCTTC. Full variable domain (missing parts from reference TRBV7-9 and TRBJ2-1): DTGVSQNPRHKITKRGQNVTFRCDPISEHNRLYWYRQTLGQGPEFLTYFQNEAQLEKSRLLSDRFSAERPKGSFSTLEIQRTEQGDSAMYLCASSLNGDRAYNEQFFGPGTRLTVL.

This clonotype has ten or more counts. The rearrangement joins TRBV7-8 to TRBJ1-5; TRBD1 matches 8 bases. Per the germline V gene, CDR1 is SGHVS and CDR2 is FQNEAQ. The CDR3 consists of 16 residues. The trim removed 1 base at V and 2 bases at J, leaving 4 bases unmatched. The CDR3, as DNA: TGTGCCAGCAGCTTAGACTCAGGGGGCGGCAATCAGCCCCAGCATTTT. Translation gives CASSLDSGGGNQPQHF. Complete variable domain (other parts from reference TRBV7-8 and TRBJ1-5): GAGVSQSPRYKVAKRGQDVALRCDPISGHVSLFWYQQALGQGPEFLTYFQNEAQLDKSGLPSDRFFAERPEGSVSTLKIQRTQQEDSAVYLCASSLDSGGGNQPQHFGDGTRLSIL.

Many counts were recorded for this clonotype. The chain recombines TRBV20-1 with TRBJ1-6, with TRBD1 matching 10 bases. This CDR3 has 14 amino acids. CDR1 is DFQATT and CDR2 is SNEGSKA in the germline V gene (reference sequence). Losses at the gene ends were 6 bases for V and 7 bases for J; bases not matched to a gene: 6. CDR3 DNA: TGCAGTGCGCGGGACAGGGGCGCCAATTCACCCCTCCACTTT. This encodes CSARDRGANSPLHF.

This rearrangement joins TRBV7-2 to TRBJ2-7, with D perhaps being TRBD1 or TRBD2 (6 bases each). Germline values: CDR1 SGHTA, CDR2 FQGNSA. This CDR3 contains 15 residues. V was cut by 6 bases and J by 8 bases, with 23 bases left in between. CDR3 DNA: TGTGCCAGCAGTCCGGTCGCGGGACACCCAAAGAAGCAGTACTTC. It specifies CASSPVAGHPKKQYF.

This clonotype has just one count. Just one base apart from a much larger clone, this may be a read error. The CDR3 region has the DNA TGCGCCAATGCCGGACAGGGAGGTAACATTCAGTACTTC. Its translation: CANAGQGGNIQYF. The chain recombines TRBV5-1 with TRBJ2-4; 8 bases map to TRBD1. The CDR3 has 13 residues. CDR1 is SGHRS, CDR2 YFSETQ, per germline. The junction had 9 bases not matched to a gene; V was cut back by 9 bases and J by 7 bases.

The CDR3 reads CASLKTGVSNQPQHF. The CDR3 DNA reads as TGTGCCAGCTTAAAAACGGGGGTTAGCAATCAGCCCCAGCATTTT. V usage is TRBV7-8 and J usage is TRBJ1-5, with D possibly matching TRBD1 (5 bases). The germline V gene encodes CDR1 SGHVS and CDR2 FQNEAQ. The CDR3 is made up of 15 amino acids. Trimming left V 8 bases short and J 0 bases short, with 14 bases between.